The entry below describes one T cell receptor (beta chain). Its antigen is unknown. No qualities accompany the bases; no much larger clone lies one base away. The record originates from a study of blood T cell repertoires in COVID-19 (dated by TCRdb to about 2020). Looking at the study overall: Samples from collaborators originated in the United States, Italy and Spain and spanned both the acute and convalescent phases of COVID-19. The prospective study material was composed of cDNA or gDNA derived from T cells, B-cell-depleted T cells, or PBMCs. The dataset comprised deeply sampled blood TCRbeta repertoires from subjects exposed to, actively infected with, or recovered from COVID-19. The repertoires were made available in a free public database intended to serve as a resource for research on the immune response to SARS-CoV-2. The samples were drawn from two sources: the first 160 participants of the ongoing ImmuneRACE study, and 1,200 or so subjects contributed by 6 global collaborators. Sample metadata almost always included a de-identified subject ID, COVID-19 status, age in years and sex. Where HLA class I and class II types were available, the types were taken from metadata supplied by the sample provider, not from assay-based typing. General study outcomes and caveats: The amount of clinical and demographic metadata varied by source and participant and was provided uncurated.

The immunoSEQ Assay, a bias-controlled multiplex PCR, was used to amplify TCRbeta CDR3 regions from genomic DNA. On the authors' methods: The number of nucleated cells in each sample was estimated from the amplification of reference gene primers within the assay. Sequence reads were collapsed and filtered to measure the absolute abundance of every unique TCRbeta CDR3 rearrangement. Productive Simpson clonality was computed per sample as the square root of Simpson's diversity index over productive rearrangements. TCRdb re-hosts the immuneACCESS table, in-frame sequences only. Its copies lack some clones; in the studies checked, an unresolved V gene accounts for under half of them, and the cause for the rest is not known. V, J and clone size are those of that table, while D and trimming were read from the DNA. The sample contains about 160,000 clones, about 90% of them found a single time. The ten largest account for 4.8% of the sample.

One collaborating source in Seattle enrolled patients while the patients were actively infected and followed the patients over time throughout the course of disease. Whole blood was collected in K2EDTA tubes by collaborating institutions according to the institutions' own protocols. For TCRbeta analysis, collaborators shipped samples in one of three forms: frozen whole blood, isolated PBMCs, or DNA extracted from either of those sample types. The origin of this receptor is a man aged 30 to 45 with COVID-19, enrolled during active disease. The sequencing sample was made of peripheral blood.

The CDR3 protein sequence reads: CASSLGGPETQYF. The nucleotide sequence is given as TGTGCCAGCAGTTTAGGGGGCCCCGAGACCCAGTACTTC. The chain couples TRBV12-3 or TRBV12-4 to TRBJ2-5; a weak D assignment points to TRBD1 (5 bases agree). Spanning cysteine to phenylalanine, the CDR3 consists of 13 amino acids. Only the CDR3 region is kept as DNA, spanning 39 bases read in frame from base 1. Trimming at the junction amounts to 1 base on V and 5 bases on J, and the germline ends lie 8 bases apart.